This TCR beta chain was identified during a study of T cell repertoires in cytomegalovirus infection. The overall study: In public TCR beta signatures, there were indications of both CMV infection and matching HLA type.

TCRdb re-analysed the reads in MiXCR, keeping a single row per CDR3 protein. Of 170,000 or so distinct CDR3 sequences in the sample, around an eighth were seen once. Overall study findings and caveats: Cumulative frequency (of public TCR beta family members) identified carriers of CMV plus the relevant HLA. HLA-C-restricted TCR beta clonotypes specific for CMV led the ex vivo response.

This clonotype was seen ten or more times. Its antigen is not identified. Germline V CDR1 and CDR2: MDHEN, SYDVKM. J gave up 5 bases and V 6 bases, and 11 bases lay outside the gene matches. The CDR3 sequence is 16 residues long. This chain links TRBV28 with TRBJ2-1, with 9 bases that match TRBD2. Sequencing was performed on PBMCs. The source of this sequence is a human donor in good health (CMV status not recorded). Some clones in this sample may be carry-over from other donors' samples. The CDR3 DNA reads TGTGCCAGCAGACGACCTAGCGGGGTTGGGGACAATGAGCAGTTCTTC. This gives the protein CASRRPSGVGDNEQFF.